This paragraph reports one T cell receptor (beta chain). Germline CDR1 reads MNHNS; CDR2 reads SASEGT. The CDR3 is 14 amino acids. V was clipped by 10 bases and J by 5 bases; unmatched bases: 10. The entry originates in a study of blood T cells in healthy people across ages. Primers used in a second PCR of roughly 6 to 11 cycles were a sample-barcoded 5' primer and a J-beta primer mix. TCRdb reprocessed the 5' RACE reads via MiXCR and lists one record per CDR3 protein. The sample carries about 830,000 distinct CDR3 sequences, nearly 60% recorded once. The material sequenced was blood. The chain combines TRBV6-1 with TRBJ2-3; TRBD1 matches 9 bases. The receptor's source is a man under 40 in good health. Written as DNA, the CDR3 is TGTGCCACTATCTCGGGGGACAGGGTAGATACGCAGTATTTT. It translates to CATISGDRVDTQYF.